This T cell receptor (beta chain) was recovered during a study of post-analysis software for immune sequencing data. Study in general: Both relapsing-remitting and secondary progressive multiple sclerosis featured among the disease courses, as did progressive-relapsing multiple sclerosis.

This clonotype has more than one count but fewer than ten. Its target is not known. Built from TCR beta cDNA, the libraries had unique molecular identifiers in them. Each CDR3 protein is one row after TCRdb ran MiXCR on the PCR reads. The table includes roughly 400,000 distinct CDR3 sequences, over 30% detected once. The study, taken as a whole, reports: Significantly lower normalized Chao1 diversity was found in patients with multiple sclerosis relative to controls.

The sequenced sample was blood. The sequence derives from a girl aged 2 to 9 with multiple sclerosis.

CDR3 sequence reads: CSPTSGSTYEQFF. The DNA for the CDR3 is TGCAGTCCGACTAGCGGGAGTACCTATGAGCAGTTCTTC. This rearrangement joins TRBV20-1 to TRBJ2-1; 12 nucleotides match TRBD2. The V segment lost 8 bases and the J segment 8 bases; nucleotides outside the gene matches: 7. This CDR3 contains 13 residues. Germline loops: CDR1 DFQATT, CDR2 SNEGSKA (reference sequence).